This TCR beta chain was recorded in a study of blood T cell repertoires in COVID-19. Study background: Sites in the United States, Italy and Spain provided acute and convalescent COVID-19 samples.

Original processing notes: Scientists estimated how many nucleated cells there were by amplifying reference gene primers. Measured with immunoSEQ multiplex PCR; TCRdb has only the in-frame clones, and not every one. V, J and clone size are those of that table, while D and trimming were read from the DNA. The profile covers about 380,000 clones, with 87% appearing a single time and 2.5% to 3.5% taken by the ten largest. Sequencing was carried out using PBMCs or T cells enriched from blood (not recorded which). The receptor was isolated from a woman aged 25 to 45 who had recovered from COVID-19.

The CDR3 protein is CASSGQVYQPQHF. The CDR3 DNA reads TGTGCCAGCAGTGGACAGGTTTACCAGCCCCAGCATTTT. The chain is built from TRBV28 and TRBJ1-5; TRBD1 matches 7 bases. The CDR3 is made up of 13 amino acids. Per germline, CDR1 MDHEN and CDR2 SYDVKM. Unmatched junction bases numbered 5, after V lost 5 bases and J lost 7 bases.